This entry lists 25 T cell receptor beta chains sequenced from one sample in a study of beta chain features in type 1 diabetes (dated by TCRdb to between 2017 and 2018). Receptor amplification or capture employed the immunoSEQ multiplex PCR assay. The entire amount of isolated RNA was reverse transcribed using the High Capacity cDNA Reverse Transcription Kit, so the sequenced TCRB transcripts were expressed ones. TCRdb's version of the immuneACCESS table is confined to in-frame rearrangements and falls short of the full clone set. An unresolved V gene accounts for under half of the shortfall where checked; the remainder is of unknown origin. Here the sample has 970,000 or so clones; about a sixth occur a single time. Jointly, the top ten make up 0.02% to 0.025% of the sample. The sample consisted of naive CD4+ T cells from blood. The sample's cell subset or site label, in plain terms: true naive CD4+ T cells. Receptors were obtained from a woman aged 18-29 years in good health.

This clone was seen a few times. The chain carries TRBV7-2 and TRBJ1-2; TRBD1 might be the D (6 bases). With 1 base removed from V and 6 bases from J, the gap between germline ends came to 9 bases. This CDR3 is built from 13 residues. CDR1 is SGHTA and CDR2 is FQGNSA in the germline V gene. The CDR3 reads CASSLGTGNGYTF. In nucleotides, the CDR3 is TGTGCCAGCAGCTTAGGCACAGGGAATGGCTACACCTTC.

The chain is built from TRBV10-3 and TRBJ1-5; 7 nucleotides match TRBD1. Trimming took 4 bases from V and 3 from J; bases not matched to a gene: 6. This CDR3 is 15 amino acids long. Germline V lookup: CDR1 ENHRY, CDR2 SYGVKD. CDR3 DNA sequence: TGTGCCATCAGTGTCACAGGGGCGCCCAATCAGCCCCAGCATTTT. Its protein product is CAISVTGAPNQPQHF.

This rearrangement joins TRBV29-1 to TRBJ1-2; TRBD1 is a possible D gene (6 bases). The germline CDR1 and CDR2 sequences are SQVTM and ANQGSEA. This CDR3 region has 17 residues. Trimming cost V 8 bases and J 2 bases, with 27 bases left between them. CDR3 region: CSYQGSGTPIGNYGYTF. Written as DNA, the CDR3 is TGCAGCTACCAGGGATCCGGGACACCTATTGGGAACTATGGCTACACCTTC.

This clone was recorded a few times. This chain links TRBV9 with TRBJ2-7, with 7 bases aligning to TRBD2. The ends lost 6 bases at V and 1 base at J; junction bases unmatched: 16. Germline V lookup: CDR1 SGDLS, CDR2 YYNGEE. The CDR3 sequence is 17 residues long. The CDR3 reads CASNSSGPTWGSYEQYF. The DNA of the CDR3 is TGTGCCAGCAACTCTAGCGGACCCACCTGGGGGTCCTACGAGCAGTACTTC.

The chain's CDR3 is CASSPPPRKFDWRYQETQYF. Written as DNA, the CDR3 is TGTGCCAGCAGCCCCCCGCCCCGGAAATTTGACTGGAGGTACCAAGAGACCCAGTACTTC. The chain carries TRBV21-1 and TRBJ2-5; TRBD2 reflects the table's D call only, with no check against the DNA. TRBV21-1 is classified as a pseudogene. The CDR3 sequence is 20 residues long.

The chain uses TRBV6-1 and TRBJ2-7; D gene uncertain. V lost 2 bases and J 7 bases, leaving 12 bases between the germline ends. The germline V gene has CDR1 MNHNS and CDR2 SASEGT. The CDR3 contains 13 residues. As DNA, the CDR3 is TGTGCCAGCAGTGAAAGGTCAGACCTTGAGCAGTACTTC. It yields the protein CASSERSDLEQYF.

This clone has only a few counts. V gene TRBV7-9 combines with J gene TRBJ2-7; D is unclear. Germline CDR1 SEHNR, CDR2 FQNEAQ (reference sequence). The CDR3 has 13 amino acids. The ends were cut back, 0 bases at V and 5 bases at J, with 8 bases in the middle. The CDR3 DNA reads as TGTGCCAGCAGCTTAGCGTCCGTAAACGAGCAGTACTTC. Its translation: CASSLASVNEQYF.

V usage is TRBV18 and J usage is TRBJ2-2; D is undetermined. V was shortened by 5 bases and J by 5 bases, with 12 bases between the two germline ends. This CDR3 is built from 14 residues. CDR1 is KGHSH, CDR2 LQKENI, per germline. CDR3 DNA sequence: TGTGCCAGCTCAACTGACGTCCGTACCGGGGAGCTGTTTTTT. Translated: CASSTDVRTGELFF.

This clone appeared a few times. The chain is built from TRBV2 and TRBJ2-3, with 8 bases that match TRBD2. This CDR3 comprises 13 residues. The V gene's germline CDR1 is SNHLY and CDR2 FYNNEI. Losses at the gene ends were 6 bases for V and 6 bases for J; bases not matched to a gene: 5. This chain's CDR3 is CASSLAGWDTQYF. CDR3 in DNA: TGTGCCAGCAGCCTAGCGGGCTGGGATACGCAGTATTTT.

The CDR3 region is CASSQGEWGQEGEQYF. DNA for the CDR3: TGCGCCAGCAGCCAAGGAGAGTGGGGACAGGAGGGGGAGCAGTACTTC. The chain is built from TRBV4-3 and TRBJ2-7; 8 nucleotides line up with TRBD1. This CDR3 contains 16 residues. CDR1 is LGHNA and CDR2 is YSLEER in the germline V gene. The ends lost 1 base at V and 7 bases at J; junction bases unmatched: 12.

This chain's CDR3 is CASSLVRTDLLHF. The CDR3, as DNA: TGTGCCAGCAGTTTAGTGCGGACCGACCTTCTGCATTTT. This sequence joins TRBV27 and TRBJ1-5; D is ambiguous. CDR1 is MNHEY, CDR2 SMNVEV, per germline (reference sequence). Trimming shortened V by 2 bases and J by 15 bases, and 17 bases separated the two germline ends. This CDR3 is 13 amino acids long.

The chain recombines TRBV6-6 with TRBJ2-5; TRBD2 matches 12 bases. CDR1 is MNHNY and CDR2 is SVGAGI in the germline V gene (reference sequence). V trimming: 4 bases; J trimming: 4 bases; junction bases outside the gene matches: 4. The CDR3 consists of 15 residues. The CDR3 coding sequence is TGTGCCAGCAGTTCCCTAGCGGGAGGGACAGAGACCCAGTACTTC. It yields the protein CASSSLAGGTETQYF.

Worth noting for this clone: Additional DNA sequences in this sample encode the identical CDR3. J is TRBJ1-5 and V is TRBV18, with D maybe TRBD1 (6 bases). Trimming shortened V by 3 bases and J by 5 bases, and 8 bases separated the two germline ends. Per germline, CDR1 KGHSH and CDR2 LQKENI. The CDR3 has 13 amino acids. In DNA form, the CDR3 reads TGTGCCAGCTCACCCCAGGGGCATCAGCCCCAGCATTTT. Amino acids: CASSPQGHQPQHF. Combining the CDR3 with reference TRBV18 and TRBJ1-5 gives the whole variable domain NAGVMQNPRHLVRRRGQEARLRCSPMKGHSHVYWYRQLPEEGLKFMVYLQKENIIDESGMPKERFSAEFPKEGPSILRIQQVVRGDSAAYFCASSPQGHQPQHFGDGTRLSIL.

The gene calls are TRBV27 and TRBJ1-3; 7 bases are shared with TRBD1. The V and J ends lost 3 bases and 8 bases, in that order; junction bases with no gene match: 4. CDR3 length: 13 residues. Germline loops: CDR1 MNHEY, CDR2 SMNVEV (reference sequence). The CDR3 sequence is CASSFRQGDTIYF. For the CDR3, the DNA is TGTGCCAGCAGTTTCCGACAGGGAGACACCATATATTTT.

The rearrangement joins TRBV2 to TRBJ1-3; weak D call: TRBD1 (5 bases). CDR3 length: 14 amino acids. The V and J ends lost 4 bases and 4 bases respectively, with 11 bases between them. The germline gives CDR1 SNHLY, CDR2 FYNNEI. The CDR3 reads CASSARVSGNTIYF. DNA for the CDR3: TGTGCCAGCAGTGCCAGGGTATCCGGAAACACCATATATTTT.

The CDR3 sequence is CASSLAASGPPVGYEQYF. For the CDR3, the DNA is TGTGCCAGCAGCTTGGCCGCTAGCGGACCTCCGGTGGGATACGAGCAGTACTTC. The rearrangement links TRBV5-7 to TRBJ2-7; 7 bases map to TRBD2. TRBV5-7 is identified as an open reading frame with a role that is uncertain. J lost 4 bases, V lost 0 bases, and 16 bases had no gene match. The CDR3 has 18 amino acids.

The chain carries TRBV18 and TRBJ1-4; D remains ambiguous. Deletions cut 2 bases from V and 8 bases from J, with 9 bases between. The CDR3 loop spans 13 amino acids. Germline V CDR1 and CDR2: KGHSH, LQKENI. The CDR3 spells CASSPGLGEKLFF. The CDR3 DNA is TGTGCCAGCTCACCAGGATTGGGCGAAAAACTGTTTTTT.

J is TRBJ2-6 and V is TRBV29-1; D is undetermined. The CDR3 is made up of 14 amino acids. V lost 4 bases, J lost 2 bases, and 9 bases lay in between. CDR1 and CDR2 (germline): SQVTM, ANQGSEA. The CDR3 spells CSVGAVTGANVLTF. In nucleotides, the CDR3 is TGCAGCGTTGGGGCAGTTACTGGGGCCAACGTCCTGACTTTC.

This chain links TRBV28 with TRBJ2-7, with 9 bases fitting TRBD2. CDR1 and CDR2 (germline): MDHEN, SYDVKM. The V and J ends lost 3 bases and 4 bases, in that order; junction bases with no gene match: 7. This CDR3 is 15 amino acids long. CDR3 nucleotide sequence: TGTGCCAGCAGTTTCGAGGGAAGCGGGAGGTACGAGCAGTACTTC. Translation: CASSFEGSGRYEQYF.

The chain has TRBV28 and TRBJ2-1; possible D gene TRBD2, 5 bases. In germline, CDR1 is MDHEN, CDR2 SYDVKM. The CDR3 has 12 amino acids. Trimming took off 5 bases at V and 10 bases at J, with 12 bases between the two ends. The CDR3 DNA is TGTGCCAGCAGTATTCTAGCCAGGGAGCAGTTCTTC. Translation: CASSILAREQFF.

The gene calls are TRBV23-1 and TRBJ2-7; D might be TRBD2 (5 bases). TRBV23-1 is an ORF; its function is uncertain. Trimming removed 1 base at V and 3 bases at J, with 13 bases between. CDR3 length: 15 amino acids. The CDR3 sequence is CASSQLRVSGYEQYF. As DNA, the CDR3 is TGCGCCAGCAGTCAATTGAGGGTTTCTGGCTACGAGCAGTACTTC.

The sample holds a few counts of this clone. Within the sample, other DNA sequences also encode this same CDR3. This chain connects TRBV5-4 to TRBJ2-5; a weak D match, TRBD1 (5 bases). The CDR3 covers 12 residues. V lost 4 bases to trimming and J lost 2 bases, with 6 bases between them. Germline V gene lookup returns CDR1 SGHNT and CDR2 YYREEE (reference sequence). The CDR3 bases are TGTGCCAGCAGCCAGGGTCAAGAGACCCAGTACTTC. Protein product: CASSQGQETQYF.

This clone was observed a handful of times. The V and J genes are TRBV7-2 and TRBJ2-1, with no clear D. V gave up 4 bases and J gave up 10 bases, with 14 bases separating them. The CDR3 totals 13 residues. CDR1 and CDR2 (germline): SGHTA, FQGNSA. The CDR3 DNA reads as TGTGCCAGCAGCTACCCACTCCGGCCGGAGCAGTTCTTC. This sequence encodes CASSYPLRPEQFF.

This clone has just a few counts. Additional DNA sequences in this sample encode the identical CDR3. The chain has TRBV7-2 and TRBJ2-5, with TRBD2 matching 8 bases. The length of the CDR3 is 15 residues. CDR1 SGHTA and CDR2 FQGNSA come from the germline V gene. The ends lost 3 bases at V and 5 bases at J; junction bases unmatched: 8. The CDR3 nucleotides are TGTGCCAGCAGCTTGCTGGCGGGAGGTTGGGAGACCCAGTACTTC. This codes for CASSLLAGGWETQYF.

This clone was seen a few times. The V and J genes are TRBV19 and TRBJ2-5; D ambiguous. Trimming left V 3 bases short and J 4 bases short, with 12 bases between. CDR1 and CDR2 (germline): LNHDA, SQIVND (reference sequence). This CDR3 has 14 residues. CDR3 DNA sequence: TGTGCCAGTAGTATTAATCCCCGCCGAGAGACCCAGTACTTC. Its translation is CASSINPRRETQYF.